These 30 T cell receptor beta chains were sequenced from one sample in a study of blood T cell repertoires in COVID-19. Data came from immunoSEQ multiplex PCR; TCRdb stores just in-frame clones and leaves some out. The sample includes about 280,000 clones, 88% of them seen just once. The material sequenced was PBMCs or T cells enriched from blood (not recorded which). These receptors originate from a woman in her 30s who had recovered from COVID-19.

This clone appeared once. The rearrangement links TRBV2 to TRBJ1-1; D may be TRBD1 (6 bases). From germline, CDR1 is SNHLY and CDR2 FYNNEI. The CDR3 runs 14 residues. The V and J ends lost 2 bases and 7 bases respectively, with 14 bases between them. The CDR3 DNA reads TGTGCCAGCAGTGAATTCAGGGGCGCCGTTGAAGCTTTCTTT. Amino acids: CASSEFRGAVEAFF.

The rearrangement links TRBV4-1 to TRBJ1-5; D is perhaps TRBD1 (5 bases). Per germline, CDR1 MGHRA and CDR2 YSYEKL. The CDR3 loop spans 13 amino acids. The V end lost 5 bases, the J end lost 6 bases, and 11 bases lay between the germline ends. The CDR3 DNA is TGCGCCAGCAGCTCAGGGAACGGTCAGCCCCAGCATTTT. This translates into CASSSGNGQPQHF.

In nucleotides, the CDR3 is TGTGCCAGCAGCCGGAACAGGCGTACTAACACTGAAGCTTTCTTT. Its protein is CASSRNRRTNTEAFF. V is TRBV7-9 and J is TRBJ1-1; tentatively, D is TRBD1 (5 bases). Germline CDR1 and CDR2: SEHNR and FQNEAQ (reference sequence). With 5 bases removed from V and 2 bases from J, the gap between germline ends came to 15 bases. There are 15 residues in the CDR3.

This chain uses TRBV19 with TRBJ2-7; D is possibly TRBD1 (6 bases). The germline V and J ends were trimmed by 7 bases and 5 bases, with 12 bases remaining between them. The CDR3 loop spans 12 amino acids. Germline loops: CDR1 LNHDA, CDR2 SQIVND (reference sequence). The CDR3 spells CASKDTGNEQYF. Written as DNA, the CDR3 is TGTGCCAGTAAAGACACAGGGAACGAGCAGTACTTC.

The rearrangement joins TRBV6-5 to TRBJ2-5; no clear D. The germline V gene has CDR1 MNHEY and CDR2 SVGAGI. Trimming removed 8 bases from V and 5 bases from J, with 9 bases in between. The CDR3 is made up of 11 amino acids. This chain's CDR3 is CASQTRETQYF. The CDR3 bases are TGTGCCAGCCAAACGAGGGAGACCCAGTACTTC.

The chain couples TRBV11-2 to TRBJ1-1; 7 bases line up with TRBD1. The germline gives CDR1 SGHAT, CDR2 FQNNGV. V trimming: 1 base; J trimming: 1 base; junction bases outside the gene matches: 9. The CDR3 covers 17 residues. The CDR3, as DNA: TGTGCCAGCAGCTTAGTACTTACGACAGGGCCGAACACTGAAGCTTTCTTT. Translated, it gives CASSLVLTTGPNTEAFF. Supplemented by reference TRBV11-2 and TRBJ1-1, the full variable domain reads EAGVAQSPRYKIIEKRQSVAFWCNPISGHATLYWYQQILGQGPKLLIQFQNNGVVDDSQLPKDRFSAERLKGVDSTLKIQPAKLEDSAVYLCASSLVLTTGPNTEAFFGQGTRLTVV.

This rearrangement joins TRBV6-4 to TRBJ2-7; TRBD2 agrees at 7 bases. Germline V CDR1 and CDR2: MRHNA, SNTAGT. V trimming: 7 bases; J trimming: 1 base; junction bases outside the gene matches: 7. The CDR3 spans 14 residues. The CDR3 region has the DNA TGTGCCAGCAAGAGGACTAGGAGTTCCTACGAGCAGTACTTC. Protein product: CASKRTRSSYEQYF.

This clone was seen a few times. The chain combines TRBV10-1 with TRBJ2-2, with TRBD1 identical over 9 bases. CDR3 length: 15 residues. V dropped 3 bases and J dropped 6; count of bases not matched to a gene: 5. From germline, CDR1 is WNHNN and CDR2 SYGVQD (reference sequence). The CDR3 nucleotides read TGCGCCAGCAGTGAACAGGGGGCGAGGGCCGGGGAGCTGTTTTTT. It yields the protein CASSEQGARAGELFF.

In DNA form, the CDR3 reads TGTGCCAGTAGTATGCGGGGCAAGAACACTGAAGCTTTCTTT. This translates into CASSMRGKNTEAFF. The chain uses TRBV19 and TRBJ1-1, with D possibly TRBD1 on 5 matching bases. Trimming removed 3 bases from V and 1 base from J, with 9 bases in between. The CDR3 runs to 14 residues. In germline, CDR1 is LNHDA, CDR2 SQIVND (reference sequence). Full variable domain (outside the CDR3, taken from reference TRBV19 and TRBJ1-1): DGGITQSPKYLFRKEGQNVTLSCEQNLNHDAMYWYRQDPGQGLRLIYYSQIVNDFQKGDIAEGYSVSREKKESFPLTVTSAQKNPTAFYLCASSMRGKNTEAFFGQGTRLTVV.

Only a few counts were recorded for this clone. The V call is TRBV11-3, the J call TRBJ1-4, with D tentatively TRBD1 (6 bases). Trimming removed 0 bases from V and 8 bases from J, with 16 bases in between. CDR1 and CDR2 (germline): SGHNT, YENEEA. The CDR3 length is 16 residues. CDR3 sequence reads: CASSLEHTGSLEKLFF. CDR3 sequence (DNA): TGTGCCAGCAGCTTAGAACACACAGGGTCATTAGAAAAACTGTTTTTT.

A single count supports this clone. The chain uses TRBV11-2 and TRBJ2-7; 10 bases align to TRBD1. Germline V gene sequence: CDR1 SGHAT, CDR2 FQNNGV. This CDR3 spans 15 amino acids. With V trimmed by 6 bases and J by 4 bases, 9 bases remained unmatched. The CDR3 bases are TGTGCCAGCAGTCGGAGTTGGGACAGGGGTTACGAGCAGTACTTC. The encoded protein is CASSRSWDRGYEQYF.

The chain carries TRBV4-3 and TRBJ2-7; weak D call: TRBD1 (6 bases). Trimming removed 1 base at V and 3 bases at J, with 13 bases between. CDR3 length equals 15 residues. CDR1 is LGHNA and CDR2 is YSLEER in the germline V gene. The CDR3 DNA follows: TGCGCCAGCAGCCAAGGTCCAGGGGACCACTACGAGCAGTACTTC. It encodes CASSQGPGDHYEQYF.

This clone has only a few counts. This chain links TRBV6-1 with TRBJ2-7; 9 bases agree with TRBD2. Germline values: CDR1 MNHNS, CDR2 SASEGT. This CDR3 is 15 amino acids long. The trim removed 5 bases at V and 0 bases at J, leaving 5 bases unmatched. The CDR3 protein is CASSPSSGTSYEQYF. CDR3 sequence (DNA): TGTGCCAGCAGTCCCTCTAGCGGGACCTCCTACGAGCAGTACTTC.

This clone has just one count. Other DNA variants within this sample encode the same CDR3. The chain joins TRBV29-1 to TRBJ1-1; D is uncertain. The ends were cut back, 6 bases at V and 0 bases at J, with 11 bases in the middle. There are 13 residues in the CDR3. Per germline, CDR1 SQVTM and CDR2 ANQGSEA. The CDR3 region has the DNA TGCAGCGTGGTTGGACTGCTGAACACTGAAGCTTTCTTT. Amino acids: CSVVGLLNTEAFF.

This rearrangement joins TRBV27 to TRBJ2-3; D not resolved. The CDR3 extends over 11 amino acids. The germline V and J ends were trimmed by 3 bases and 5 bases, with 3 bases remaining between them. CDR1 is MNHEY and CDR2 is SMNVEV in the germline V gene (reference sequence). The DNA of the CDR3 is TGTGCCAGCAGTTTCGGAGATACGCAGTATTTT. Translation gives CASSFGDTQYF.

This clone showed up just once. The chain links TRBV19 to TRBJ2-1; the D is unclear. The V end was cut by 7 bases, the J end by 5 bases, with 15 bases between. The CDR3 contains 14 residues. The germline CDR1 and CDR2 sequences are LNHDA and SQIVND (reference sequence). The CDR3: CASKELSRNNEQFF. CDR3 coding DNA: TGTGCCAGTAAAGAGCTATCACGAAACAATGAGCAGTTCTTC.

This rearrangement joins TRBV19 to TRBJ2-1, with TRBD1 as a possible D gene (6 bases). This CDR3 has 14 amino acids. The germline gives CDR1 LNHDA, CDR2 SQIVND (reference sequence). V dropped 3 bases and J dropped 9 bases, with 15 bases sitting between them. This CDR3 reads CASSMGIQGAEQFF. Here the CDR3 DNA reads TGTGCCAGTAGTATGGGGATACAGGGCGCTGAGCAGTTCTTC.

The V and J genes are TRBV5-1 and TRBJ2-4; 11 nucleotides line up with TRBD2. V dropped 4 bases and J dropped 7; count of bases not matched to a gene: 7. The CDR3 is 15 amino acids. CDR1 is SGHRS and CDR2 is YFSETQ in the germline V gene. CDR3 DNA sequence: TGCGCCAGCAGCCTAGCGGGAGGAGGGTGGAACATTCAGTACTTC. Its protein is CASSLAGGGWNIQYF.

The chain joins TRBV11-3 to TRBJ2-1, with 11 positions matching TRBD2. V lost 3 bases to trimming and J lost 8 bases; unmatched junction nucleotides: 3. This CDR3 has 14 residues. The germline CDR1 and CDR2 sequences are SGHNT and YENEEA. As DNA, the CDR3 is TGTGCCAGCAGCTTTACTAGCGGGGGCGATGAGCAGTTCTTC. It yields the protein CASSFTSGGDEQFF.

The chain has TRBV2 and TRBJ1-5; unclear D gene. Germline-derived CDR1 and CDR2 are SNHLY and FYNNEI. V was clipped by 5 bases and J by 7 bases, with 18 bases between them. This CDR3 region has 15 residues. This chain's CDR3 is CASSITSNPPQPQHF. The CDR3 DNA reads as TGTGCCAGCAGTATAACATCAAATCCCCCCCAGCCCCAGCATTTT.

J is TRBJ2-1 and V is TRBV27, with 8 nucleotides matching TRBD2. The ends lost 10 bases at V and 10 bases at J; junction bases unmatched: 21. The length of the CDR3 is 16 residues. Germline-derived CDR1 and CDR2 are MNHEY and SMNVEV (reference sequence). In DNA, the CDR3 is TGTGCCACCTCAGTTTCCGGATCGGGAGGGCCACTAGAGCAGTTCTTC. As protein: CATSVSGSGGPLEQFF.

Only one count was recorded for this clone. This sequence joins TRBV4-1 and TRBJ2-7; weak D call: TRBD2 (6 bases). V gave up 1 base and J gave up 2 bases, with 15 bases separating them. CDR3 length: 16 amino acids. Germline CDR1 is MGHRA and CDR2 is YSYEKL. The CDR3 DNA reads as TGCGCCAGCAGCCAAGTGGGCCTAGCGACCACCTACGAGCAGTACTTC. This translates into CASSQVGLATTYEQYF.

The chain links TRBV18 to TRBJ1-2, with D possibly being TRBD1 (6 bases). The V gene lost 9 bases and the J gene lost 5 bases, with 22 bases spanning the gap. In germline, CDR1 is KGHSH, CDR2 LQKENI. The CDR3 is 15 amino acids. The CDR3 protein is CASSETGVEGYGYTF. In nucleotides, the CDR3 is TGTGCCAGTTCGGAGACAGGTGTAGAGGGGTATGGCTACACCTTC.

The chain employs TRBV19 and TRBJ1-6; the D gene is possibly TRBD1 (6 bases). The germline CDR1 and CDR2 sequences are LNHDA and SQIVND (reference sequence). The CDR3 is 16 residues long. With 6 bases removed from V and 6 bases from J, the gap between germline ends came to 18 bases. The DNA for the CDR3 is TGTGCCAGTAGGACACAGGGTATGGCCCTTAATTCACCCCTCCACTTT. Translation: CASRTQGMALNSPLHF. Full variable domain (remainder filled in from reference TRBV19 and TRBJ1-6): DGGITQSPKYLFRKEGQNVTLSCEQNLNHDAMYWYRQDPGQGLRLIYYSQIVNDFQKGDIAEGYSVSREKKESFPLTVTSAQKNPTAFYLCASRTQGMALNSPLHFGNGTRLTVT.

This chain joins TRBV12-2 and TRBJ2-2; the D segment call TRBD2 is taken from the table without a DNA check. TRBV12-2 is labeled a pseudogene. The CDR3 is 14 residues long. The CDR3 coding sequence is TGTGCAAGTCGACAGCGGAGTTTCACCGGGGAGCTGTTTTTT. Translating gives CASRQRSFTGELFF.

The CDR3 reads CSVVGSWAPRGYGYTF. The CDR3 nucleotides read TGCAGCGTTGTGGGGAGCTGGGCGCCTCGGGGCTATGGCTACACCTTC. This chain connects TRBV29-1 to TRBJ1-2; the D is unclear. The CDR3 extends over 16 amino acids. Per germline, CDR1 SQVTM and CDR2 ANQGSEA. Trimming left V 4 bases short and J 4 bases short, with 22 bases between.

This chain uses TRBV30 with TRBJ1-3; 10 nucleotides line up with TRBD1. The junction had 11 bases not matched to a gene; V was cut back by 7 bases and J by 8 bases. The length of the CDR3 is 14 residues. The germline V gene has CDR1 GTSNPN and CDR2 SVGIG (reference sequence). This chain's CDR3 is CALPPGQGVHTIYF. In DNA form, the CDR3 reads TGTGCCTTACCCCCCGGACAGGGGGTTCACACCATATATTTT. The full variable domain, in which reference TRBV30 and TRBJ1-3 provide the parts outside the CDR3, is SQTIHQWPATLVQPVGSPLSLECTVEGTSNPNLYWYRQAAGRGLQLLFYSVGIGQISSEVPQNLSASRPQDRQFILSSKKLLLSDSGFYLCALPPGQGVHTIYFGEGSWLTVV.

The chain joins TRBV7-8 to TRBJ2-2; 10 nucleotides match TRBD2. V lost 5 bases, J lost 6 bases, and 6 bases stayed unmatched. The germline gives CDR1 SGHVS, CDR2 FQNEAQ. The CDR3 covers 15 residues. CDR3 DNA sequence: TGTGCCAGCAGCCCGGGGACTAGCGACCCCGGGGAGCTGTTTTTT. As protein: CASSPGTSDPGELFF.

V is TRBV3-1 (or the pseudogene TRBV3-2) and J is TRBJ1-1, with 10 bases matching TRBD1. Losses at the gene ends were 3 bases for V and 7 bases for J; bases not matched to a gene: 5. Germline CDR1 and CDR2: LGHDT and YNNKEL (reference sequence). CDR3 length: 14 residues. This CDR3 is CASSQVGTGVEAFF. The CDR3 DNA follows: TGTGCCAGCAGCCAGGTGGGGACAGGGGTTGAAGCTTTCTTT.

V and J are TRBV27 and TRBJ2-7; TRBD2 aligns across 10 bases. Germline V gene lookup returns CDR1 MNHEY and CDR2 SMNVEV (reference sequence). This CDR3 region has 13 residues. The V and J ends lost 6 bases and 5 bases, in that order; junction bases with no gene match: 4. CDR3 region: CASRPSGSHEQYF. DNA for the CDR3: TGTGCCAGCAGACCTAGCGGGAGCCACGAGCAGTACTTC.